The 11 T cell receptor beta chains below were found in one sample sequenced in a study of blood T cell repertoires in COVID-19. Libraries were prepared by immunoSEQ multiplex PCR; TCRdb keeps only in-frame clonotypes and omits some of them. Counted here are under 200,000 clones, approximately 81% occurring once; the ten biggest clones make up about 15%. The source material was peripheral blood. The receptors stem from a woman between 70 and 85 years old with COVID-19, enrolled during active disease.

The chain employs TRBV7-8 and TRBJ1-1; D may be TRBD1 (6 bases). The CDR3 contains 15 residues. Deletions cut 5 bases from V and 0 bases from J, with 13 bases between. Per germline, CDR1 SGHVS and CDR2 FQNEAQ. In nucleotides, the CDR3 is TGTGCCAGCAGCCCTCGGACAGCTATGAACACTGAAGCTTTCTTT. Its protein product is CASSPRTAMNTEAFF.

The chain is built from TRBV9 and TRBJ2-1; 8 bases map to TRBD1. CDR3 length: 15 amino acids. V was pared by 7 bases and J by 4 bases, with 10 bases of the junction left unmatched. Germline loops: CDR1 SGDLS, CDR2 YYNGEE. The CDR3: CASGYRDRSYNEQFF. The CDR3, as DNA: TGTGCCAGCGGCTACCGGGACAGGAGTTACAATGAGCAGTTCTTC. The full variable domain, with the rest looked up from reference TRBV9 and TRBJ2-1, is DSGVTQTPKHLITATGQRVTLRCSPRSGDLSVYWYQQSLDQGLQFLIQYYNGEERAKGNILERFSAQQFPDLHSELNLSSLELGDSALYFCASGYRDRSYNEQFFGPGTRLTVL.

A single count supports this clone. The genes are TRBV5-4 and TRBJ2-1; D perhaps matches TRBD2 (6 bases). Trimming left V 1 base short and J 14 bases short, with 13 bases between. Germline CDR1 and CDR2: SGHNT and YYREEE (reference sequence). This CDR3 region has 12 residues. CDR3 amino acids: CASSLNGAGKFF. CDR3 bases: TGTGCCAGCAGCTTGAACGGGGCGGGGAAGTTCTTC.

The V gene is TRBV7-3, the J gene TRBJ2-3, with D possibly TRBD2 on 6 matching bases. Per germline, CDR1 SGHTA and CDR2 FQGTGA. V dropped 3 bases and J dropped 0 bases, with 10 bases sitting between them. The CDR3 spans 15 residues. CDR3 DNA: TGTGCCAGCAGCTTTGCGGGGACCAGCACAGATACGCAGTATTTT. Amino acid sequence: CASSFAGTSTDTQYF.

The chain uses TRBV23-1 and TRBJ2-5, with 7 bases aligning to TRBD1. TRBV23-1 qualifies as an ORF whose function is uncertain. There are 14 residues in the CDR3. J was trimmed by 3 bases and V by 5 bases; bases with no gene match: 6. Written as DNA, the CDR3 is TGCGCCAGCAGTGAAGGGGACAGCGAAGAGACCCAGTACTTC. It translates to CASSEGDSEETQYF.

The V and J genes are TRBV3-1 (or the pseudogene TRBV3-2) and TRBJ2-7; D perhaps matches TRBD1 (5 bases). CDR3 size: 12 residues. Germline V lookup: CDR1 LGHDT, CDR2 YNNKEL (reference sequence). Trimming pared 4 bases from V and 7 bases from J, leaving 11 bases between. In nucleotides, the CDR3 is TGTGCCAGCAGCCTGGACACTCGGGAGCAGTACTTC. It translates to CASSLDTREQYF.

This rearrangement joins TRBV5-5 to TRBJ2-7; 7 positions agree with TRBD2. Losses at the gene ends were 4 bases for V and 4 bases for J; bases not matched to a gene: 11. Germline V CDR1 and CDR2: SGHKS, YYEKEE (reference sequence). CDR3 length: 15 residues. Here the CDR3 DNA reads TGTGCCAGCAGCGTGCTAGCGGCCTATACTTACGAGCAGTACTTC. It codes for CASSVLAAYTYEQYF.

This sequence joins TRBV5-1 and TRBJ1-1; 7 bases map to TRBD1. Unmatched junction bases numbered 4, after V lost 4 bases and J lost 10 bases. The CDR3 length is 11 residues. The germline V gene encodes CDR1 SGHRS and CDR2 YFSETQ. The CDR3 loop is CASSTGVGAFF. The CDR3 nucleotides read TGCGCCAGCAGCACAGGGGTGGGAGCTTTCTTT.

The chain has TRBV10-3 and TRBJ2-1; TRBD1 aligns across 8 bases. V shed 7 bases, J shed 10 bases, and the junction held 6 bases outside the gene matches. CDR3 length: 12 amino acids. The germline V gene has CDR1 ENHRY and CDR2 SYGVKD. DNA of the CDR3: TGTGCCATCACTGGGACAGGCCGGGAGCAGTTCTTC. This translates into CAITGTGREQFF.

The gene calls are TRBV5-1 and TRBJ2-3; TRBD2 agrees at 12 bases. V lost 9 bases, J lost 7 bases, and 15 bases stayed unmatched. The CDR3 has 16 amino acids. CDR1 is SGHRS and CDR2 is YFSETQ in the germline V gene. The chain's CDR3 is CATRFLAGGPGNTQYF. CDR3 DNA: TGCGCCACCCGATTTCTAGCGGGAGGGCCCGGGAATACGCAGTATTTT.

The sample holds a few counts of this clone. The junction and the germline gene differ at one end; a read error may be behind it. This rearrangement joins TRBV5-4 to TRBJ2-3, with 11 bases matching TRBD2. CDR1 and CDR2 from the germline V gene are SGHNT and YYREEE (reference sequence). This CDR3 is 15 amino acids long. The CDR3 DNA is TGTGCCAGCACCTTGGATACTAGCGGGAGAGATACGCAGTATTTT. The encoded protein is CASTLDTSGRDTQYF.